The 4 T cell receptor beta chains listed next were all sequenced from one sample in a study of cytomegalovirus exposure and HLA in healthy donors. 60 Vbeta and 13 Jbeta primers were used in PCR. The method was immunoSEQ multiplex PCR; TCRdb's version includes in-frame clones alone and lacks a portion of them. The sample includes about 120,000 clones, about 75% of them seen just once. Sequencing input: PBMCs. These receptors all come from a middle-aged woman in good health and CMV-seropositive.

This sequence joins TRBV5-6 and TRBJ1-2; TRBD1 agrees at 7 bases. This CDR3 contains 16 residues. V lost 4 bases and J lost 4; bases outside the gene matches: 13. Per germline, CDR1 SGHDT and CDR2 YYEEEE. The DNA for the CDR3 is TGTGCCAGCAGCGATACCAAGACAGGGCACAGCTATGGCTACACCTTC. Translating gives CASSDTKTGHSYGYTF.

J is TRBJ1-1 and V is TRBV6-4; the D is unclear. This CDR3 contains 13 residues. CDR1 and CDR2 from the germline V gene are MRHNA and SNTAGT. With 0 bases removed from V and 4 bases from J, the gap between germline ends came to 6 bases. The CDR3 sequence is CASSDSRGTEAFF. CDR3 bases: TGTGCCAGCAGTGACTCGCGGGGCACTGAAGCTTTCTTT.

This chain links TRBV7-9 with TRBJ1-1; perhaps TRBD1 as D (5 bases). Trimming shortened V by 5 bases and J by 4 bases, and 11 bases separated the two germline ends. From germline, CDR1 is SEHNR and CDR2 FQNEAQ (reference sequence). The CDR3 contains 13 residues. CDR3 DNA: TGTGCCAGCAGCGCAGGGTATGTCACTGAAGCTTTCTTT. The encoded protein is CASSAGYVTEAFF.

The chain couples TRBV5-1 to TRBJ2-1; 7 bases fit TRBD1. This CDR3 spans 15 amino acids. CDR1 SGHRS and CDR2 YFSETQ come from the germline V gene. With V trimmed by 4 bases and J by 2 bases, 6 bases remained unmatched. CDR3 amino acids: CASSPPGQAYNEQFF. CDR3 sequence (DNA): TGCGCCAGCAGCCCACCCGGACAGGCCTACAATGAGCAGTTCTTC. Full variable domain (remainder filled in from reference TRBV5-1 and TRBJ2-1): KAGVTQTPRYLIKTRGQQVTLSCSPISGHRSVSWYQQTPGQGLQFLFEYFSETQRNKGNFPGRFSGRQFSNSRSEMNVSTLELGDSALYLCASSPPGQAYNEQFFGPGTRLTVL.